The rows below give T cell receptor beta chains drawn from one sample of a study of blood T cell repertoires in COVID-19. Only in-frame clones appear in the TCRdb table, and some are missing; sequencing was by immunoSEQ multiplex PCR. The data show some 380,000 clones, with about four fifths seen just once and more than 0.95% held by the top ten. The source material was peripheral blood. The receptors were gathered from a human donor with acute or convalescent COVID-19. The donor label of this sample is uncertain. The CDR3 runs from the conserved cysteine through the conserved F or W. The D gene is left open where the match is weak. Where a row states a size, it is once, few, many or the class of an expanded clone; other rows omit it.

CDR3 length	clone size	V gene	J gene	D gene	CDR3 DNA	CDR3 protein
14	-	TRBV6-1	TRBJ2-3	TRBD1	TGTGCCAGCAGCCTACGGGACAGAGAAGATACGCAGTATTTT	CASSLRDREDTQYF
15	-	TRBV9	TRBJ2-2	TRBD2	TGTGCCAGCAGCGTGAGCGGGGGGAACACCGGGGAGCTGTTTTTT	CASSVSGGNTGELFF
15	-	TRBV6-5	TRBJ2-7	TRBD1	TGTGCCAGCAGTCTACAGGGGAAGGGGACCTACGAGCAGTACTTC	CASSLQGKGTYEQYF
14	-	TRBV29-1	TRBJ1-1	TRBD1	TGCAGCGTTAGTAACAGGGGGACGGACACTGAAGCTTTCTTT	CSVSNRGTDTEAFF
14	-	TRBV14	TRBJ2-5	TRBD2	TGTGCCAGCAGCCATCTAGCGGGAGTAAGGGCCCAGTACTTC	CASSHLAGVRAQYF
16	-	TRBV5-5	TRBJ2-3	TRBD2	TGTGCCAGCAGCTTGTGGGCTAGCGGGGCCACAGATACGCAGTATTTT	CASSLWASGATDTQYF
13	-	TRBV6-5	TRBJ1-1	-	TGTGCCAGCAGTTTACAGATGAACACTGAAGCTTTCTTT	CASSLQMNTEAFF
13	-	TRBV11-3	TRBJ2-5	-	TGTGCCAGCAGCTATAGACCGGGGGAGACCCAGTACTTC	CASSYRPGETQYF
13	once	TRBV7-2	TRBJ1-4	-	TGTGCCAGCAGCCCAGTAAGGGAGGCAAAACTGTTTTTT	CASSPVREAKLFF
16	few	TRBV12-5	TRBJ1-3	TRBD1	TGTGCTAGTGGATCGACAGGGACCGCGGGAGGAAACACCATATATTTT	CASGSTGTAGGNTIYF
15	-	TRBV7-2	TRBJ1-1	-	TGTGCCAGCAGCTTTTCCGCCCTCCGGGACACTGAAGCTTTCTTT	CASSFSALRDTEAFF
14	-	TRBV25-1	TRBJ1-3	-	TGTGCCAGCAGTGCAAAGGACAGAGGAAACACCATATATTTT	CASSAKDRGNTIYF
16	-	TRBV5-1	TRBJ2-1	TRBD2	TGCGCCAGCAGGTCGACTAGCGGGAGGCAGGGCAATGAGCAGTTCTTC	CASRSTSGRQGNEQFF
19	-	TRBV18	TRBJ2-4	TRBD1	TGTGCCAGCTCATCGACAGGGATTTCTCATAATCCGGCCAAAAACATTCAGTACTTC	CASSSTGISHNPAKNIQYF
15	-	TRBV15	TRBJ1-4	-	TGTGCCACCAGCAGAGTTGGCGGTTTCAATGAAAAACTGTTTTTT	CATSRVGGFNEKLFF
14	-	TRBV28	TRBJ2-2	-	TGTGCCAGCAGTCCCTACTTGAACACCGGGGAGCTGTTTTTT	CASSPYLNTGELFF
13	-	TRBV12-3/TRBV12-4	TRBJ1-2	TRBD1	TGTGCCAGCAGCCCGGGACAGGTTGTCGGCTACACCTTC	CASSPGQVVGYTF
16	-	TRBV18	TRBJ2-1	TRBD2	TGTGCCAGCTCACCATTTACTAGCGGGGGGGCCTATGAGCAGTTCTTC	CASSPFTSGGAYEQFF
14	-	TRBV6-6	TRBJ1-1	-	TGTGCCAGCAGTTACCTTCCAGGTAACACTGAAGCTTTCTTT	CASSYLPGNTEAFF
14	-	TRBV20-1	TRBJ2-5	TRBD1	TGCAGTGCTAGTCCGGGACAGGGCGTGAAGACCCAGTACTTC	CSASPGQGVKTQYF
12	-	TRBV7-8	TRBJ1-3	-	TGTGCCAGCAGCCTCGCTGGAAACACCATATATTTT	CASSLAGNTIYF
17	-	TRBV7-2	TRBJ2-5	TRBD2	TGTGCCAGCAGCTTCCGACTAGCGGGGGGGCTGGGAGAGACCCAGTACTTC	CASSFRLAGGLGETQYF
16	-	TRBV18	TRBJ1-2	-	TGTGCCAGCTCACGAGAGGAGGGACTAACCACATATGGCTACACCTTC	CASSREEGLTTYGYTF
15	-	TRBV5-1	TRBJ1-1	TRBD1	TGCGCCAGCAGCTCCCTGACAGGGCTAAAGGCTGAAGCTTTCTTT	CASSSLTGLKAEAFF
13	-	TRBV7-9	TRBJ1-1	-	TGTGCCAGCAGCTTTCAGGCTATGACTGAAGCTTTCTTT	CASSFQAMTEAFF